The 3 T cell receptor beta chains presented below share a single source sample, sequenced in a study of multiple sclerosis patients with progressive multifocal leukoencephalopathy. Some clones are missing from TCRdb's copy, which holds only in-frame ones; the method was immunoSEQ multiplex PCR. The table records some 31,000 clones, approximately 89% of them present only once. Time point: 5 to 6 months of natalizumab therapy. The sample in question was PBMCs, obtained from a patient treated with natalizumab. The receptors were gathered from a human donor with multiple sclerosis.

V is TRBV7-9 and J is TRBJ2-3; TRBD1 matches 8 bases. CDR3 size: 15 residues. Per germline, CDR1 SEHNR and CDR2 FQNEAQ (reference sequence). V lost 5 bases and J lost 1; bases outside the gene matches: 5. For the CDR3, the DNA is TGTGCCAGCAGCCTACAGGGGGGAGGCACAGATACGCAGTATTTT. Amino acid sequence: CASSLQGGGTDTQYF. The full variable domain, completed using reference TRBV7-9 and TRBJ2-3, is DTGVSQNPRHKITKRGQNVTFRCDPISEHNRLYWYRQTLGQGPEFLTYFQNEAQLEKSRLLSDRFSAERPKGSFSTLEIQRTEQGDSAMYLCASSLQGGGTDTQYFGPGTRLTVL.

The J gene is TRBJ2-3, the V gene TRBV5-1; 12 bases agree with TRBD2. Losses at the gene ends were 1 base for V and 0 bases for J; bases not matched to a gene: 6. The germline V gene has CDR1 SGHRS and CDR2 YFSETQ. This CDR3 has 18 residues. The CDR3 region is CASSLLTSGRTSTDTQYF. The CDR3 DNA follows: TGCGCCAGCAGCTTGCTGACTAGCGGGAGAACTAGCACAGATACGCAGTATTTT.

V is TRBV4-3 and J is TRBJ1-6; 8 bases are shared with TRBD1. V shed 0 bases and J 7 bases; nucleotides not matched to a gene: 2. The length of the CDR3 is 15 residues. The germline CDR1 and CDR2 sequences are LGHNA and YSLEER. Here the CDR3 DNA reads TGCGCCAGCAGCCAAGAAGCAGGGGGCAATTCACCCCTCCACTTT. It translates to CASSQEAGGNSPLHF.